The sequence of this TCR beta chain was determined in a study of Graves' ophthalmopathy and Graves' hyperthyroidism (dated by TCRdb to between 2017 and 2018). Looking at the study overall: Peripheral blood was collected at initial diagnosis, before any treatment. The roughly 94 discovery patients were randomly divided into training and test sets at a 7:3 ratio. To explore V-J signatures that separate ophthalmopathy from hyperthyroidism, a discovery set of fewer than 110 patients was enrolled, consisting of fewer than 45 with ophthalmopathy and some 59 with stable hyperthyroidism. In total, some 130 blood samples were TCR-sequenced: approximately 42 ophthalmopathy, roughly 80 hyperthyroidism and some 17 hyperthyroidism-to-ophthalmopathy patients. In a handful of hyperthyroidism patients, the T-cell repertoire of thyroid tissue was compared with the T-cell repertoire of blood. After sampling, hyperthyroidism patients received methimazole starting at 30 mg daily, and ophthalmopathy patients received high-dose intravenous methylprednisolone. For independent validation, a separate cohort was made up of some 19 hyperthyroidism patients plus 17 patients who later progressed from hyperthyroidism to ophthalmopathy. TCR beta repertoire signatures were used to distinguish Graves' ophthalmopathy from Graves' hyperthyroidism and to predict progression to ophthalmopathy. The study at large found these results: No statistical method was used to set the sample size in advance, and the investigators knew which group each participant was assigned to. Among expanded thyroid clonotypes with frequency above 0.001, most also showed up in blood, which suggests that blood repertoires may reflect the thyroid immune response. In cross-validation, the 13-signature model distinguished ophthalmopathy from stable hyperthyroidism with about 90% sensitivity and 81.08% specificity, while in the test set the corresponding values were 80% and 75%. In validation, the model predicted ophthalmopathy progression with roughly 68% sensitivity and approximately 78% specificity; some 13 predicted patients were CT-confirmed with GO in a median of 6.5 months.

The CDR3 goes from the cysteine to the phenylalanine over 12 residues. Kept here is only the CDR3 DNA, which spans 36 bases and is read in frame from base 1. V is pared back by 0 bases and J by 11 bases, with 10 bases lying between the germline termini. From a lookup of the germline V gene, CDR1 and CDR2 are MDHEN and SYDVKM. On this clonotype: Its target antigen remains unknown. Base quality data are lacking; no much larger clone is found one base away.

Hyperthyroidism was defined as stable when no progression to ophthalmopathy occurred within 18 months of follow-up. Patients with hyperthyroidism were aged 18 to 65 years, had been newly diagnosed, and had a disease duration of less than 2 months. Anyone with other autoimmune diseases, uncontrolled infections, pregnancy or lactation was excluded from the study. Diagnosis was based on clinical symptoms, serum thyroxine, TRAb, thyroid ultrasound and orbital computed tomography. Using Ficoll-Paque density gradient centrifugation, PBMCs were isolated from about 10 ml of fresh peripheral blood. Total RNA was extracted with Trizol reagent and quality-checked on an Agilent 2100 Bioanalyzer. For repertoire sequencing, TCR beta CDR3 regions were amplified from RNA transcripts. The first round was an RT-PCR using HTBI primers with the Qiagen OneStep RT-PCR kit, and this first round was followed by a second-round multiplex PCR, then size selection and purification. Sequencing of the libraries was carried out on an Illumina HiSeq2000 in paired-end mode with 100 bp reads. Turning to the authors' computational methods: Reads were processed with SOAPnuke, discarding reads with adapters, uncalled bases, mean Phred below 15, or no exact constant-primer or identifier match. High-quality paired reads were merged with COPE v1.2.5. Unique nucleotide sequences were defined as clonotypes and aligned to IMGT TRB V, D and J references using MiTCR v1.1. Analysis was restricted to V-J combinations with a frequency above 0.0001, which covered roughly 99% of repertoires. A TCR clonal expansion and chaos score per V-J combination was defined as the ratio of F50 clonal expansion to chaos observed in the TCRdist matrix. Welch's t-statistics and random forest were used to reduce features to about a dozen V-J combinations, which were fed into a naive Bayes classifier. The Morisita-Horn index was used to measure how similar the thyroid and blood repertoires were. TCRdb trimmed public reads at Q25 via fastp, called clones via MiXCR and kept in-frame beta chains. Entries that share a CDR3 protein sequence are merged under the most common genes and DNA. The V and J calls and clone size are TCRdb's, not the authors'. In this sample the table shows 620,000 or so distinct CDR3 sequences, about a fifth of which occur a single time. The top ten hold more than 5.5% of the sample.

Recombination connected TRBV28 to TRBJ1-1; too little of a D gene remains to name it. The sequence was collected from a woman younger than 35 with stable Graves' hyperthyroidism. Some clones in this sample may be carry-over from other donors' samples. Donor details come from another sample of the same person, matched by shared clones. Sequencing was carried out using peripheral blood. The CDR3 region has the sequence CASSLWEDRAFF. DNA sequence: TGTGCCAGCAGTTTATGGGAAGATCGGGCTTTCTTT.